The clone carrying this TCR beta chain was seen only a few times. This sample stems from a study of PD-L1 blockade in urothelial cancer. Study details: Blood yielded a median of around 150,000 T cells per sample.

The CDR3 contains 14 residues. With 6 bases clipped from V and 7 bases from J, the junction kept 10 bases outside the gene matches. Germline-derived CDR1 and CDR2 are MDHEN and SYDVKM. Sequencing used immunoSEQ multiplex PCR; TCRdb keeps in-frame clones, though not all of them. The table records around 80,000 clones, approximately 86% of them present only once. The J gene is TRBJ1-1, the V gene TRBV28; TRBD1 matches 8 bases. This receptor was identified in a woman in her sixties or seventies with urothelial cancer. The source material was PBMCs, sampled around atezolizumab (anti-PD-L1) treatment. The CDR3 DNA follows: TGTGCCAGCAGGGGGGACAGGCCAGTCGATGAAGCTTTCTTT. This codes for CASRGDRPVDEAFF.